Following are 3 T cell receptor beta chains from one sample sequenced in a study of patients and donors after allogeneic stem cell transplantation. TCRdb re-analysed the RT-PCR reads in MiXCR, keeping a single row per CDR3 protein. The sample gives more than 850,000 distinct CDR3 sequences, about 20% of which show up once; about 6% is in the top ten. Sequencing was performed on blood, either unsorted or a sorted T cell fraction (not recorded which). Receptors originate from a human donor who was either an allogeneic HSCT recipient or a stem cell or donor lymphocyte infusion donor (not recorded which). It is not recorded whose cells these are; they may come from a transplant donor.

Only a few counts were recorded for this clonotype. The rearrangement links TRBV4-1 to TRBJ1-1; 8 bases agree with TRBD1. The CDR3 consists of 18 residues. Germline V CDR1 and CDR2: MGHRA, YSYEKL. J gave up 1 base and V 1 base, and 11 bases lay outside the gene matches. CDR3 protein: CASSQGSQGAVGNTEAFF. The CDR3 DNA reads as TGCGCCAGCAGCCAAGGAAGCCAGGGGGCGGTGGGGAACACTGAAGCTTTCTTT.

This clonotype came up a few times. The rearrangement joins TRBV29-1 to TRBJ1-2; D call uncertain. V shed 7 bases and J shed 0 bases, with 6 bases lying between them. This CDR3 spans 11 amino acids. CDR1 is SQVTM, CDR2 ANQGSEA, per germline. The CDR3 bases are TGCAGCGCCCGATCTAACTATGGCTACACCTTC. Translating gives CSARSNYGYTF.

This clonotype has a count of ten or more. The chain carries TRBV12-3 or TRBV12-4 and TRBJ2-3, with TRBD2 matching 7 bases. This CDR3 contains 14 residues. With 8 bases clipped from V and 0 bases from J, the junction kept 5 bases outside the gene matches. The chain's CDR3 is CASGGAGSTDTQYF. CDR3 bases: TGTGCCAGCGGGGGAGCGGGGAGCACAGATACGCAGTATTTT.